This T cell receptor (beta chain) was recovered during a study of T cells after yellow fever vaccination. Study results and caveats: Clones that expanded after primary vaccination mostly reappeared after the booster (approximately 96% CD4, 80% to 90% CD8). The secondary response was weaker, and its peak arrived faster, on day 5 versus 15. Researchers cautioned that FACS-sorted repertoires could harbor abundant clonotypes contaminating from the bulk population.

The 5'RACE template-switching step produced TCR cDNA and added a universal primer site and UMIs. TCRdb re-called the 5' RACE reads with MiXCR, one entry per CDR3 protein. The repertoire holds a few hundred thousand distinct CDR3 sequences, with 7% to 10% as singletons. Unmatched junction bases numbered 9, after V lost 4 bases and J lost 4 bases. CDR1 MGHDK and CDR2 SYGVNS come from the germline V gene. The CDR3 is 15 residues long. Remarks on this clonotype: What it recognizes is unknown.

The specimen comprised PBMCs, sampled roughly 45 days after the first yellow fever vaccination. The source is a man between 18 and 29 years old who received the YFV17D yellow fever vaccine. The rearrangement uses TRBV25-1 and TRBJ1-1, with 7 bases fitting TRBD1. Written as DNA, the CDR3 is TGTGCCAGCAGTGGCCGCCCCGCAGGGGGCACTGAAGCTTTCTTT. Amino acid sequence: CASSGRPAGGTEAFF.